The rows below give T cell receptor beta chains drawn from one sample of a study of blood T cell repertoires in COVID-19. TCRdb's copy holds only in-frame clones and misses some; the assay was immunoSEQ multiplex PCR. The table shows some 70,000 clones, with less than 85% occurring only once. The sequencing input was peripheral blood. These receptors originate from a man between 60 and 75 years old with acute or convalescent COVID-19. Each CDR3 is given with its conserved first and last residue. A D gene is named only where the DNA matches it firmly. Some rows mark clone size as missing; the rest say once, few, many or name a class of expanded clone.

>TRBJ2-7|TRBV11-2|TRBD1|NA
TGTGCCAGCAGCTTACGACAGGGGGCAAACTACGAGCAGTACTTC
CASSLRQGANYEQYF
>TRBJ1-5|TRBV24-1|TRBD1|NA
TGTGCCACCAGTGAAGCGACAGGGGGCGGTCAGCCCCAGCATTTT
CATSEATGGGQPQHF
>TRBJ2-5|TRBV7-9|TRBD2|NA
TGTGCCAGCAGCCCGACGCGGGGGGGCAGAGAGACCCAGTACTTC
CASSPTRGGRETQYF
>TRBJ2-1|TRBV27|NA|NA
TGTGCCAGCAGTTTAGTGGGAGATTACTACTCCTACAATGAGCAGTTCTTC
CASSLVGDYYSYNEQFF
>TRBJ2-3|TRBV5-4|TRBD2|NA
TGTGCCAGCAGCTCGCCGACTAGCGGGGGCCCAGATACGCAGTATTTT
CASSSPTSGGPDTQYF
>TRBJ2-4|TRBV7-3|TRBD2|NA
TGTGCCAGCAGCTTAACCTGGCTAGCGGGGGGTAAGGCCAAAAACATTCAGTACTTC
CASSLTWLAGGKAKNIQYF
>TRBJ2-6|TRBV11-2|NA|NA
TGTGCCAGCAGCTTCCCCAGCTCTGGGGCCAACGTCCTGACTTTC
CASSFPSSGANVLTF
>TRBJ1-1|TRBV30|NA|once
TGTGCCTGGAGTGTACTCGAGAATATGAACACTGAAGCTTTCTTT
CAWSVLENMNTEAFF
>TRBJ1-1|TRBV19|TRBD1|once
TGTGCCAGTAGTCTACAGGGGGTTGGTGTGAACACTGAAGCTTTCTTT
CASSLQGVGVNTEAFF
>TRBJ2-7|TRBV6-5|TRBD2|NA
TGTGCCAGCAGTTTGCTCACTAGCGGCTCCTACGAGCAGTACTTC
CASSLLTSGSYEQYF
>TRBJ2-3|TRBV5-6|TRBD1|NA
TGTGCCAGCAGCCAGGACAGGGACACAGATACGCAGTATTTT
CASSQDRDTDTQYF
>TRBJ2-2|TRBV24-1|NA|few
TGTGCCACCAGTGATTACGGCGGGGCGGACGGGGAGCTGTTTTTT
CATSDYGGADGELFF
>TRBJ2-1|TRBV7-9|NA|NA
TGTGCCAGCAGGTACCAGGGGAATGAGCAGTTCTTC
CASRYQGNEQFF
>TRBJ2-6|TRBV18|TRBD1|few
TGTGCCAGCTCACCAGGTACAGGGGCTGGGGCCAACGTCCTGACTTTC
CASSPGTGAGANVLTF
>TRBJ1-1|TRBV5-1|NA|NA
TGCGCCAGCAAATTAGGGGTTGACACTGAAGCTTTCTTT
CASKLGVDTEAFF
>TRBJ2-5|TRBV4-1|NA|NA
TGCGCCAGCAGATCTGGGGCAGTTGGAGAGACCCAGTACTTC
CASRSGAVGETQYF
>TRBJ2-1|TRBV2|NA|NA
TGTGCCAGCAGTGATGTGGGGCGGGGCTACAATGAGCAGTTCTTC
CASSDVGRGYNEQFF
>TRBJ2-2|TRBV2|NA|NA
TGTGCCAGCAGTGATCTCTGGGCGACCGGGGAGCTGTTTTTT
CASSDLWATGELFF
>TRBJ1-2|TRBV6-6|NA|NA
TGTGCCAGCAGTTACTCGGGGGGGCAGAACTATGGCTACACCTTC
CASSYSGGQNYGYTF
>TRBJ2-5|TRBV2|TRBD2|few
TGTGCCAGCAGTGGGACTAGGGGTTTTCGGGAGACCCAGTACTTC
CASSGTRGFRETQYF
>TRBJ1-3|TRBV5-6|NA|once
TGTGCCAGCAGCTATAATTTTCAAACAGGGTACTCTGGAAACACCATATATTTT
CASSYNFQTGYSGNTIYF
>TRBJ1-3|TRBV3-1/TRBV3-2|NA|few
TGTGCCACGGTTAACGGAAACACCATATATTTT
CATVNGNTIYF
>TRBJ1-5|TRBV19|NA|NA
TGTGCCAGTAGTATAGATGGGACACGCAATCAGCCCCAGCATTTT
CASSIDGTRNQPQHF
>TRBJ1-5|TRBV6-6|NA|NA
TGTGCCAGCAAGGGAGATGGCAATCAGCCCCAGCATTTT
CASKGDGNQPQHF
>TRBJ2-3|TRBV7-3|TRBD1|NA
TGTGCCAGCAGCACACGGGACAGGACCGTCACAGATACGCAGTATTTT
CASSTRDRTVTDTQYF
>TRBJ1-5|TRBV5-6|TRBD1|NA
TGTGCCAGCAGCTTACAACAGGGGACTCAGCCCCAGCATTTT
CASSLQQGTQPQHF